This is a list of T cell receptor beta chains from one sample in a study of shared clonotypes between healthy human individuals. Libraries were prepared by immunoSEQ multiplex PCR; TCRdb keeps only in-frame clonotypes and omits some of them. The repertoire holds over a million clones, with about four fifths as singletons. Material for sequencing was memory CD4+ T cells from PBMCs. These TCRs come from a man younger than 30 in good health. Some clones in this sample may be carry-over from other donors' samples. Both conserved end residues are trimmed from each CDR3. Size values are once, few and many counts, or a class for expanded clones, and some rows have none.

j_gene: TRBJ1-5; v_gene: TRBV5-6; abundance: .; CDR3aa: ASSLGGDQPQH
j_gene: TRBJ1-4; v_gene: TRBV2; abundance: .; CDR3aa: ASRRDLGEKLF
j_gene: TRBJ1-3; v_gene: TRBV7-9; abundance: .; CDR3aa: ASSLQGGNGNTIY
j_gene: TRBJ1-5; v_gene: TRBV5-8; abundance: .; CDR3aa: ASSSGTGKNQPQH
j_gene: TRBJ1-1; v_gene: TRBV15; abundance: .; CDR3aa: ATSRVQGTEAF
j_gene: TRBJ2-3; v_gene: TRBV5-1; abundance: many; CDR3aa: ASSSKPINGHTDTQY
j_gene: TRBJ2-7; v_gene: TRBV19; abundance: .; CDR3aa: ASSSGLYEQY
j_gene: TRBJ2-3; v_gene: TRBV6-1; abundance: .; CDR3aa: ASSEAGWGNTQY
j_gene: TRBJ1-4; v_gene: TRBV4-2; abundance: .; CDR3aa: ASSQENTGGEKLF
j_gene: TRBJ2-2; v_gene: TRBV2; abundance: .; CDR3aa: ASSVQNTGELF
j_gene: TRBJ2-1; v_gene: TRBV30; abundance: .; CDR3aa: AWRSGSSYNEQF
j_gene: TRBJ2-5; v_gene: TRBV28; abundance: .; CDR3aa: ASSSLAGGQETQY
j_gene: TRBJ2-2; v_gene: TRBV13; abundance: .; CDR3aa: ASRPGSRPTGELF
j_gene: TRBJ2-6; v_gene: TRBV7-3; abundance: once; CDR3aa: ASSSQSSGANVLT
j_gene: .; v_gene: TRBV4-2; abundance: few; CDR3aa: ASSQDHGSLDEQY
j_gene: TRBJ2-2; v_gene: TRBV7-3; abundance: .; CDR3aa: ASSSVANTGELF
j_gene: TRBJ1-4; v_gene: TRBV6-6; abundance: .; CDR3aa: ASSYPTTPKLF
j_gene: TRBJ2-2; v_gene: TRBV28; abundance: .; CDR3aa: ASSPGQGNGELF
j_gene: TRBJ1-2; v_gene: TRBV15; abundance: .; CDR3aa: ATSRGGGSSNYGYT
j_gene: TRBJ2-4; v_gene: TRBV27; abundance: .; CDR3aa: ASSSRDRGRAKNIQY
j_gene: TRBJ2-1; v_gene: TRBV30; abundance: .; CDR3aa: AWRSWGTVDEQF
j_gene: TRBJ2-7; v_gene: TRBV2; abundance: .; CDR3aa: ASTSGVSYEQY
j_gene: TRBJ2-3; v_gene: TRBV19; abundance: .; CDR3aa: ASTVGSTDTQY
j_gene: TRBJ1-2; v_gene: TRBV11-2; abundance: .; CDR3aa: ASSLAANYGYT
j_gene: TRBJ2-2; v_gene: TRBV11-2; abundance: .; CDR3aa: ASSWTAGTTGELF
j_gene: TRBJ1-2; v_gene: TRBV11-2; abundance: few; CDR3aa: ASSSRGDYGYT
j_gene: TRBJ1-2; v_gene: TRBV6-4; abundance: few; CDR3aa: ASSDSNPGLNGYT
j_gene: TRBJ1-4; v_gene: TRBV5-1; abundance: .; CDR3aa: ASGDTGVDEKLF
j_gene: TRBJ1-2; v_gene: TRBV13; abundance: .; CDR3aa: ASSFGTGYGYT
j_gene: TRBJ2-7; v_gene: TRBV11-2; abundance: many; CDR3aa: ASSLDFAGAAEQY
j_gene: TRBJ1-2; v_gene: TRBV5-5; abundance: .; CDR3aa: ASSLAAGADGYT
j_gene: TRBJ1-1; v_gene: TRBV7-9; abundance: .; CDR3aa: ASSLGGHTEAF
j_gene: TRBJ1-2; v_gene: TRBV2; abundance: .; CDR3aa: ASSEQGSNYGYT
j_gene: TRBJ2-7; v_gene: TRBV25-1; abundance: .; CDR3aa: ASLGYYSYEQY
j_gene: TRBJ2-1; v_gene: TRBV29-1; abundance: .; CDR3aa: SAPSGRGDYNEQF
j_gene: TRBJ2-2; v_gene: TRBV11-3; abundance: .; CDR3aa: ASSPRGTGELF
j_gene: TRBJ1-2; v_gene: TRBV29-1; abundance: .; CDR3aa: SVERGRTYYGYT
j_gene: TRBJ2-2; v_gene: TRBV29-1; abundance: .; CDR3aa: SAGTGNTGELF
j_gene: TRBJ2-2; v_gene: TRBV30; abundance: .; CDR3aa: AWSGRVAGELF
j_gene: TRBJ2-5; v_gene: TRBV5-1; abundance: .; CDR3aa: ASSLVGAGETQY
j_gene: TRBJ2-7; v_gene: TRBV18; abundance: .; CDR3aa: ASSRGTEPYEQY
j_gene: TRBJ2-7; v_gene: TRBV2; abundance: .; CDR3aa: ASTTDAISYEQY
j_gene: TRBJ2-7; v_gene: TRBV5-1; abundance: .; CDR3aa: ASSLELAGDEQY
j_gene: TRBJ1-3; v_gene: TRBV5-1; abundance: once; CDR3aa: ASSSGRGSSGNTIY
j_gene: TRBJ1-6; v_gene: TRBV28; abundance: once; CDR3aa: ASGTGEHNSPLH
j_gene: TRBJ2-1; v_gene: TRBV5-1; abundance: .; CDR3aa: ASSTGQGEYNEQF